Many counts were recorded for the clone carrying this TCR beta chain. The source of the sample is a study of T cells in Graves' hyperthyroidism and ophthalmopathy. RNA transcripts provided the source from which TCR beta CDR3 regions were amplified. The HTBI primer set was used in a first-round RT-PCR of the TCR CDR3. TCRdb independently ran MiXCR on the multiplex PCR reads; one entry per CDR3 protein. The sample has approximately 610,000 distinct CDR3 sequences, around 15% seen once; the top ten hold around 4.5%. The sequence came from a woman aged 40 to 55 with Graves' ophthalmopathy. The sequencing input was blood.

The CDR3 here is CASSLERKTQYF. The CDR3 DNA follows: TGTGCCAGCAGTTTAGAGAGGAAGACCCAGTACTTC. V is TRBV27 and J is TRBJ2-5; D is undetermined. CDR3 length equals 12 residues. Trimming stripped 2 bases from V and 6 bases from J, with 7 bases between. Germline-derived CDR1 and CDR2 are MNHEY and SMNVEV (reference sequence).